Following are 27 T cell receptor beta chains from one sample sequenced in a study of spatial heterogeneity in lung cancer. One entry per CDR3 protein results from TCRdb running MiXCR on the 5' RACE reads. The repertoire consists of some 120,000 distinct CDR3 sequences, with 10% to 15% occurring once and the leading ten covering 15% to 20%. Time point denoted: blood at routine non-recurrence follow-up after resection. Without sorting, whole RNA was sequenced from tumor, nontumor lung or frozen PBMC. The sample was PBMCs, taken at follow-up. These receptor sequences come from a male donor with early-stage non-small cell lung cancer.

The DNA of the CDR3 is TGTGCCAGCAGCTCCACAGGGGCTAGGAACACCGGGGAGCTGTTTTTT. Amino acids: CASSSTGARNTGELFF. V is TRBV7-4 and J is TRBJ2-2; 7 bases agree with TRBD1. The CDR3 spans 16 residues. With 4 bases clipped from V and 1 base from J, the junction kept 6 bases outside the gene matches. The germline CDR1 and CDR2 sequences are SGHVT and SQSDAQ.

The chain employs TRBV2 and TRBJ2-2; D gene uncertain. Trimming cost V 7 bases and J 6 bases, with 6 bases left between them. The CDR3 is 11 amino acids. Germline V lookup: CDR1 SNHLY, CDR2 FYNNEI. This CDR3 is CASTGSGELFF. The CDR3 coding sequence is TGTGCCAGCACAGGTTCCGGGGAGCTGTTTTTT. The full variable domain, completed using reference TRBV2 and TRBJ2-2, is EPEVTQTPSHQVTQMGQEVILRCVPISNHLYFYWYRQILGQKVEFLVSFYNNEISEKSEIFDDQFSVERPDGSNFTLKIRSTKLEDSAMYFCASTGSGELFFGEGSRLTVL.

This chain links TRBV6-2 or TRBV6-3 with TRBJ2-1, with TRBD1 matching 10 bases. Losses at the gene ends were 2 bases for V and 7 bases for J; bases not matched to a gene: 8. The CDR3 has 16 residues. Germline CDR1 MNHEY, CDR2 SVGEGT. Written as DNA, the CDR3 is TGTGCCAGCAGTTACCAGACAGGGGGCGCGGGGAATGAGCAGTTCTTC. It is translated as CASSYQTGGAGNEQFF.

This clonotype was counted at least ten times. J is TRBJ2-2 and V is TRBV6-5, with D perhaps TRBD1 or TRBD2 (5 bases each). This CDR3 comprises 16 residues. Germline V gene lookup returns CDR1 MNHEY and CDR2 SVGAGI. The V end was cut by 2 bases, the J end by 5 bases, with 15 bases between. In DNA form, the CDR3 reads TGTGCCAGCAGTTACCCCGGGACGGGTGGTACCGGGGAGCTGTTTTTT. Translated, it gives CASSYPGTGGTGELFF.

This clonotype was observed a few times. The chain is built from TRBV29-1 and TRBJ2-6; D may be TRBD2 (6 bases). Germline V CDR1 and CDR2: SQVTM, ANQGSEA. V was pared by 3 bases and J by 0 bases, with 6 bases between. This CDR3 has 14 residues. The CDR3 sequence is CSVEEGSGANVLTF. CDR3 nucleotides: TGCAGCGTTGAGGAGGGCTCTGGGGCCAACGTCCTGACTTTC.

This clonotype was recorded many times. For the CDR3, the DNA is TGTGCCAGCAGTTTCAGAAGTGGCACTGAAGCTTTCTTT. This gives the protein CASSFRSGTEAFF. The V call is TRBV27, the J call TRBJ1-1; D is unresolved. V lost 3 bases and J lost 4, with 9 bases in between. The germline V gene has CDR1 MNHEY and CDR2 SMNVEV (reference sequence). The CDR3 is 13 amino acids.

The V gene is TRBV5-1, the J gene TRBJ2-6, with D tentatively TRBD1 (6 bases). This CDR3 has 15 residues. CDR1 is SGHRS, CDR2 YFSETQ, per germline. The V gene lost 3 bases and the J gene lost 3 bases, with 10 bases spanning the gap. CDR3 DNA sequence: TGCGCCAGCAGCTGGGCAGGGGATGGGGCCAACGTCCTGACTTTC. This sequence encodes CASSWAGDGANVLTF.

This clonotype was observed a few times. This chain links TRBV19 with TRBJ1-5, with TRBD1 as a possible D gene (5 bases). This CDR3 contains 15 residues. CDR1 and CDR2 (germline): LNHDA, SQIVND (reference sequence). Trimming removed 4 bases from V and 3 bases from J, with 13 bases in between. The CDR3 DNA follows: TGTGCCAGTAGTACGTCGTCCGGGGCCAATCAGCCCCAGCATTTT. Translation: CASSTSSGANQPQHF.

Notes on this clonotype: One end of the junction varies from germline; a read error may be responsible. The chain has TRBV24-1 and TRBJ2-1; D remains unclear. CDR3 length: 14 residues. Germline V gene data show CDR1 as KGHDR and CDR2 as SFDVKD. CDR3 sequence reads: CATSVPGSSNEQFF. In DNA form, the CDR3 reads TGTGCCACCAGTGTACCCGGGTCCTCCAATGAGCAGTTCTTC.

The chain employs TRBV18 and TRBJ2-6; D is possibly TRBD1 (5 bases). Trimming cost V 3 bases and J 0 bases, with 15 bases left between them. Looked up from germline, CDR1 is KGHSH and CDR2 is LQKENI. The CDR3 totals 18 residues. The CDR3 DNA reads as TGTGCCAGCTCACCCGGCCAGGGTGAACTCTCTGGGGCCAACGTCCTGACTTTC. As protein: CASSPGQGELSGANVLTF.

This clonotype was seen ten or more times. This chain uses TRBV9 with TRBJ2-3; the match to TRBD2 covers 7 bases. V trimming: 1 base; J trimming: 2 bases; junction bases outside the gene matches: 1. Germline assignment: CDR1 SGDLS and CDR2 YYNGEE. The CDR3 length is 14 residues. The CDR3 protein is CASSVSGVTDTQYF. The CDR3 DNA sequence: TGTGCCAGCAGCGTAAGCGGGGTCACAGATACGCAGTATTTT.

This clonotype came up many times. The V call is TRBV19, the J call TRBJ1-5, with D possibly matching TRBD1 (5 bases). The V gene's germline CDR1 is LNHDA and CDR2 SQIVND (reference sequence). Trimming removed 11 bases at V and 1 base at J, with 12 bases between. The CDR3 is 13 amino acids. CDR3 nucleotide sequence: TGTGCCCCCTATCGGGACAGCAATCAGCCCCAGCATTTT. This codes for CAPYRDSNQPQHF.

This chain joins TRBV6-5 and TRBJ2-7; 9 bases line up with TRBD2. The junction had 10 bases not matched to a gene; V was cut back by 8 bases and J by 2 bases. The CDR3 consists of 15 residues. Germline V gene sequence: CDR1 MNHEY, CDR2 SVGAGI. CDR3 sequence: CASHPGGGVTYEQYF. The DNA of the CDR3 is TGTGCCAGCCACCCCGGCGGGGGGGTTACCTACGAGCAGTACTTC.

V gene TRBV24-1 combines with J gene TRBJ2-7; D is unclear. This CDR3 contains 13 residues. The germline V gene has CDR1 KGHDR and CDR2 SFDVKD. CDR3 protein: CEAKQDSFYEQYF. CDR3 DNA: TGTGAGGCGAAGCAAGATAGCTTCTACGAGCAGTACTTC.

The chain couples TRBV7-3 to TRBJ1-1; the D is unclear. Trimming removed 1 base at V and 6 bases at J, with 9 bases between. The CDR3 extends over 13 amino acids. Germline-derived CDR1 and CDR2 are SGHTA and FQGTGA. The CDR3 DNA sequence: TGTGCCAGCAGCTTAATATCCGGGTCTGAAGCTTTCTTT. Its translation: CASSLISGSEAFF.

Here the CDR3 reads CASQRGGLGTDTQYF. CDR3 DNA sequence: TGTGCCAGCCAACGGGGGGGCCTCGGCACAGATACGCAGTATTTT. This sequence joins TRBV7-6 and TRBJ2-3, with TRBD2 matching over 8 bases. The trim removed 8 bases at V and 1 base at J, leaving 8 bases unmatched. Per the germline V gene, CDR1 is SGHVS and CDR2 is FNYEAQ. CDR3 length: 15 residues. Full variable domain (outside the CDR3, taken from reference TRBV7-6 and TRBJ2-3): GAGVSQSPRYKVTKRGQDVALRCDPISGHVSLYWYRQALGQGPEFLTYFNYEAQQDKSGLPNDRFSAERPEGSISTLTIQRTEQRDSAMYRCASQRGGLGTDTQYFGPGTRLTVL.

This clonotype has at least ten counts. This chain connects TRBV9 to TRBJ2-5; weak D call: TRBD2 (5 bases). V lost 6 bases, J lost 3 bases, and 9 bases lay in between. CDR1 is SGDLS and CDR2 is YYNGEE in the germline V gene. CDR3 size: 12 residues. CDR3 DNA sequence: TGTGCCAGCAACCGGGATGAAGAGACCCAGTACTTC. This codes for CASNRDEETQYF.

This chain links TRBV20-1 with TRBJ1-2, with TRBD1 identical over 10 bases. From germline, CDR1 is DFQATT and CDR2 SNEGSKA (reference sequence). The CDR3 runs to 13 residues. V dropped 5 bases and J dropped 7; count of bases not matched to a gene: 7. CDR3 sequence (DNA): TGCAGTGCTCCGGGACAGGGGAAGATTGGCTACACCTTC. It yields the protein CSAPGQGKIGYTF.

This clonotype came up many times. The junction departs from the called germline gene at one end, perhaps through a read error. This chain connects TRBV7-2 to TRBJ1-5; 8 positions match TRBD1. Germline assignment: CDR1 SGHTA and CDR2 FQGNSA. This CDR3 has 14 residues. CDR3 in DNA: TGTGCCAGCAGCTTATCAGGGGGCAAGCAGCCCCAGCATTTT. Protein: CASSLSGGKQPQHF.

This clonotype has only a few counts. This CDR3 reads CASSKRGPLEDEKLFF. The CDR3 DNA reads as TGTGCCAGCAGCAAAAGAGGCCCCCTGGAGGATGAAAAACTGTTTTTT. This chain connects TRBV21-1 to TRBJ1-4; the table's D call, TRBD1, was not checked against the DNA. TRBV21-1 is a pseudogene. CDR3 length equals 16 residues.

The chain carries TRBV4-1 and TRBJ2-4; D is perhaps TRBD2 (5 bases). Germline CDR1 and CDR2: MGHRA and YSYEKL. V gave up 4 bases and J gave up 4 bases, with 14 bases separating them. The CDR3 has 15 residues. CDR3 in DNA: TGCGCCAGCAGCCCGGAGGTGCAGAAAAAAAACATTCAGTACTTC. It encodes CASSPEVQKKNIQYF.

The chain has TRBV18 and TRBJ2-5, with D tentatively TRBD2 (5 bases). The CDR3 totals 14 residues. Germline values: CDR1 KGHSH, CDR2 LQKENI. The germline V and J ends were trimmed by 0 bases and 4 bases, with 9 bases remaining between them. The CDR3, as DNA: TGTGCCAGCTCACCACCGGCGGCGGGAGAGACCCAGTACTTC. Translated, it gives CASSPPAAGETQYF.

This clonotype was seen ten or more times. The chain recombines TRBV20-1 with TRBJ2-3; 11 nucleotides agree with TRBD1. V shed 0 bases and J 3 bases; nucleotides not matched to a gene: 2. Germline V lookup: CDR1 DFQATT, CDR2 SNEGSKA (reference sequence). The CDR3 consists of 15 residues. In DNA, the CDR3 is TGCAGTGCTAGAGAGGGGACAGGGGGAACAGATACGCAGTATTTT. This encodes CSAREGTGGTDTQYF.

This clonotype was seen more than once but under ten times. J is TRBJ2-3 and V is TRBV18, with D perhaps matching TRBD1 or TRBD2 (5 bases each). This CDR3 is built from 15 residues. The V gene's germline CDR1 is KGHSH and CDR2 LQKENI. The V gene lost 3 bases and the J gene lost 5 bases, with 15 bases spanning the gap. The CDR3 is CASSPRGTDLDTQYF. CDR3 DNA: TGTGCCAGCTCACCGAGGGGCACAGATTTAGATACGCAGTATTTT.

This clonotype was observed a handful of times. V gene TRBV19 combines with J gene TRBJ2-3; tentatively, D is TRBD2 (5 bases). V was pared by 5 bases and J by 2 bases, with 11 bases between. The germline V gene has CDR1 LNHDA and CDR2 SQIVND (reference sequence). There are 14 residues in the CDR3. As DNA, the CDR3 is TGTGCCAGTAGTTACAGCGGTTCCACAGATACGCAGTATTTT. As protein: CASSYSGSTDTQYF.

This clonotype was seen a handful of times. The chain links TRBV6-6 to TRBJ1-5; D remains unclear. The CDR3 is 15 residues long. The ends were cut back, 2 bases at V and 0 bases at J, with 8 bases in the middle. Germline CDR1 reads MNHNY; CDR2 reads SVGAGI (reference sequence). As DNA, the CDR3 is TGTGCCAGCAGTTACGACGGGGATAGCAATCAGCCCCAGCATTTT. It codes for CASSYDGDSNQPQHF.

This clonotype was seen ten or more times. The J gene is TRBJ2-5, the V gene TRBV6-5, with unresolved D. Germline V gives CDR1 MNHEY, CDR2 SVGAGI. V was cut by 4 bases and J by 5 bases, with 14 bases left in between. The CDR3 spans 14 residues. The CDR3 is CASSLRMGKETQYF. The CDR3 coding sequence is TGTGCCAGCAGTTTAAGGATGGGAAAGGAGACCCAGTACTTC.